Detailed here is one T cell receptor beta chain. Antigen: not known. These data belong to a study of T cell repertoires in cytomegalovirus infection. In the study overall: Indications of both CMV infection and matching HLA type were provided by public TCR beta signatures. Study results and limitations: In two of eight donors, the top clonotype was HLA-C-restricted CMV-specific.

MiXCR, run by TCRdb on the reads, gives a single entry per CDR3 protein. The sample has roughly 600,000 distinct CDR3 sequences; around 24% are singletons. Deletions cut 5 bases from V and 1 base from J, with 10 bases between. Germline lookup yields CDR1 SQVTM and CDR2 ANQGSEA. The CDR3 covers 13 residues. This clonotype was sampled from a human donor in good health (CMV status not recorded). Some clones in this sample may be carry-over from other donors' samples. The source material was CD8+ T cells from PBMCs. The J gene is TRBJ2-3, the V gene TRBV29-1, with D possibly being TRBD1 (6 bases). The CDR3 region is CSVQGSGTDTQYF. The DNA for the CDR3 is TGCAGCGTTCAGGGGTCTGGCACAGATACGCAGTATTTT.